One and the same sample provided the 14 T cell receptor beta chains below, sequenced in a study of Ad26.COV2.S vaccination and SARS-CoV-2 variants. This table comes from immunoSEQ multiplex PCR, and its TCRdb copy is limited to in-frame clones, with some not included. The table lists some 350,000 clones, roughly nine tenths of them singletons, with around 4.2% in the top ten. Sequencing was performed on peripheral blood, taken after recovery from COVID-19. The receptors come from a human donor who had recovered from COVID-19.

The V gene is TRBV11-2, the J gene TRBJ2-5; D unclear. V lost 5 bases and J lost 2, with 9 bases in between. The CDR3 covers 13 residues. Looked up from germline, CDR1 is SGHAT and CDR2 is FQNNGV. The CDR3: CASSVDGQETQYF. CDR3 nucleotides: TGTGCCAGCAGCGTGGACGGACAAGAGACCCAGTACTTC.

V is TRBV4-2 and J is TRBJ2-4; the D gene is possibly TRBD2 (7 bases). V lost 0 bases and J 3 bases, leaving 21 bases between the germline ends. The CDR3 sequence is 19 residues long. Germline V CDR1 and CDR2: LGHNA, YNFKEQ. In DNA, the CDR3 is TGTGCCAGCAGCCAAGAAGAGACTAGGCGGGGAGGGGGCAAAAACATTCAGTACTTC. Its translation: CASSQEETRRGGGKNIQYF.

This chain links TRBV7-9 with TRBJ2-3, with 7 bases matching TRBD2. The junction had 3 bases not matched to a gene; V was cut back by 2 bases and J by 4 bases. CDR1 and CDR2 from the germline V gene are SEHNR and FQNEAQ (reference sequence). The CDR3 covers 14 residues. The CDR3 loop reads CASSLSGVADTQYF. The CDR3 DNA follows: TGTGCCAGCAGCTTAAGCGGGGTTGCAGATACGCAGTATTTT.

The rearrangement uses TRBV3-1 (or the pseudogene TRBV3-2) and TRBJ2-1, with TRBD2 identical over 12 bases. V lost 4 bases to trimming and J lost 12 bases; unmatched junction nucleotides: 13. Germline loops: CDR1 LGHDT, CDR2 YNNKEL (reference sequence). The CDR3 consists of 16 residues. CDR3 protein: CASSRQVGLAGTRQFF. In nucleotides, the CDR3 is TGTGCCAGCAGCCGACAGGTCGGACTAGCGGGGACTAGGCAGTTCTTC.

CDR3 nucleotides: TGTGCCAGCAGTTACGCCAGGAACTACCCCGGGGAGCTGTTTTTT. It is translated as CASSYARNYPGELFF. This sequence joins TRBV6-2 or TRBV6-3 and TRBJ2-2; unclear D gene. Germline V gene lookup returns CDR1 MNHEY and CDR2 SVGEGT. Trimming took off 2 bases at V and 6 bases at J, with 13 bases between the two ends. The length of the CDR3 is 15 residues.

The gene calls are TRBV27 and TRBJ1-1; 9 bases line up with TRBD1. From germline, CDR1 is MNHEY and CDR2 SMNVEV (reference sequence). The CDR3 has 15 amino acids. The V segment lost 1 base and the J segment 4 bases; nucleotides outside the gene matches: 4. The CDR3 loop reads CASSLYGDRVTEAFF. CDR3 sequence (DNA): TGTGCCAGCAGTTTATATGGGGACAGGGTCACTGAAGCTTTCTTT.

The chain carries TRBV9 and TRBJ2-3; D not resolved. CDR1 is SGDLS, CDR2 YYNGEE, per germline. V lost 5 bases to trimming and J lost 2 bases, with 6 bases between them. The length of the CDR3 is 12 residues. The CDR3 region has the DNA TGTGCCAGCAGGGACCCCACAGATACGCAGTATTTT. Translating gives CASRDPTDTQYF.

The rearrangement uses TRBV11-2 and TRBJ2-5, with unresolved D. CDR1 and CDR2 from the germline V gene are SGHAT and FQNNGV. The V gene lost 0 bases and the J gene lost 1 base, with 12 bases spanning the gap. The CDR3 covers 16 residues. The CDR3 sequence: CASSLESFKLQETQYF. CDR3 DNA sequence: TGTGCCAGCAGCTTAGAGTCTTTTAAACTCCAAGAGACCCAGTACTTC.

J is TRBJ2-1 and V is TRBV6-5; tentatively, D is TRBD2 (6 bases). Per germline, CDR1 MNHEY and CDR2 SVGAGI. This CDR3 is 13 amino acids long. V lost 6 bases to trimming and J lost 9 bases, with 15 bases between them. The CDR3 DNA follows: TGTGCCAGCAGCCCCCAGAGGAGGGGTGAGCAGTTCTTC. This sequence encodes CASSPQRRGEQFF.

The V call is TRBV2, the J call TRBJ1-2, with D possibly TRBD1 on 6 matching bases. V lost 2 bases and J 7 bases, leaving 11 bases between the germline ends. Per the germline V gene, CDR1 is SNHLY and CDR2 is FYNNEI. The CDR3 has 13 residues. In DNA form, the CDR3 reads TGTGCCAGCAGTGAATTAGGGGGACGTGGCTACACCTTC. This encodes CASSELGGRGYTF.

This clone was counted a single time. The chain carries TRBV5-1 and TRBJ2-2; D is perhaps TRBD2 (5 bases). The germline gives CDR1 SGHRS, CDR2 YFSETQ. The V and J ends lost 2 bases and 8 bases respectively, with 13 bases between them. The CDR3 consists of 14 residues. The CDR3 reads CASSFSAARGELFF. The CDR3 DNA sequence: TGCGCCAGCAGCTTTTCAGCGGCCAGGGGGGAGCTGTTTTTT.

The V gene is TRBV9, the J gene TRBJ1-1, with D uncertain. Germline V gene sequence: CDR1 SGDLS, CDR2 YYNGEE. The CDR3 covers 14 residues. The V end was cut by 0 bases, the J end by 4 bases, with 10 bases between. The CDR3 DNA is TGTGCCAGCAGCGTAGGGATGGGGATCACTGAAGCTTTCTTT. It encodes CASSVGMGITEAFF.

CDR3 loop: CASSLEGYRYEQYF. Here the CDR3 DNA reads TGTGCCAGCAGCTTGGAGGGGTATCGCTACGAGCAGTACTTC. The gene calls are TRBV5-8 and TRBJ2-7; D is possibly TRBD1 (5 bases). The CDR3 is 14 residues long. Germline CDR1 reads SGHTS; CDR2 reads YDEGEE. V was cut by 0 bases and J by 3 bases, with 10 bases left in between.

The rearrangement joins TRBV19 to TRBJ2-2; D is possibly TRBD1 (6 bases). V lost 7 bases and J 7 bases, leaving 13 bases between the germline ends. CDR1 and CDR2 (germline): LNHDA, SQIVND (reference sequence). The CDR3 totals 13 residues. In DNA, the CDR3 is TGTGCCAGTAATGAACAGGGTCACGGGGAGCTGTTTTTT. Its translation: CASNEQGHGELFF.